These 15 T cell receptor beta chains were all obtained from the same sample, sequenced in a study of shared clonotypes between healthy human individuals (dated by TCRdb to 2018 to 2020). The library was generated by the immunoSEQ multiplex PCR assay. The immuneACCESS repertoire file appears here via TCRdb, limited to in-frame rearrangements. These files lack a portion of the clones; in checked studies, under half of the deficit traces to unresolved V genes, and the cause of the others is not known. This sample lists hundreds of thousands of clones; around 72% were detected once. The ten most abundant clones make up around 1.8% of the sample. Sequencing was performed on memory CD4+ T cells sorted from blood. This sample's cell subset or site label indicates: CD45RA-negative fraction. The receptors come from a woman between 25 and 40 years old in good health.

The J gene is TRBJ2-5, the V gene TRBV15; 10 nucleotides match TRBD1. The DNA end favors TRBJ2-7, so the J call may be wrong. The CDR3 is 15 residues long. In germline, CDR1 is LNHNV, CDR2 YYDKDF (reference sequence). CDR3 sequence (DNA): TGTGCCACCAGCATCGGAGGGACAGGGGCCTACGAGCAGTACTTC. It translates to CATSIGGTGAYEQYF.

The chain combines TRBV5-1 with TRBJ2-7; D not certain. CDR1 and CDR2 from the germline V gene are SGHRS and YFSETQ. V was trimmed by 0 bases and J by 2 bases, leaving 9 bases between them. This CDR3 comprises 14 residues. The chain's CDR3 is CASSLDLTAYEQYF. The CDR3 DNA follows: TGCGCCAGCAGCTTGGACCTGACGGCCTACGAGCAGTACTTC.

The chain couples TRBV5-1 to TRBJ2-1; TRBD1 matches at 9 bases. The CDR3 has 16 residues. Looked up from germline, CDR1 is SGHRS and CDR2 is YFSETQ. The junction had 5 bases not matched to a gene; V was cut back by 4 bases and J by 0 bases. The CDR3 DNA follows: TGCGCCAGCAGCCCCGGGACAGGGACCTCCTACAATGAGCAGTTCTTC. Translated: CASSPGTGTSYNEQFF.

Notes on this clone: This same CDR3 is encoded by further DNA sequences in the sample. The rearrangement joins TRBV7-2 to TRBJ2-7; 13 bases map to TRBD2. The CDR3 contains 15 residues. The junction had 1 base not matched to a gene; V was cut back by 4 bases and J by 1 base. Germline V lookup: CDR1 SGHTA, CDR2 FQGNSA. The CDR3 spells CASSSGLAGSYEQYF. The CDR3 bases are TGTGCCAGCAGCTCGGGACTAGCGGGGTCCTACGAGCAGTACTTC.

This sequence joins TRBV6-1 and TRBJ2-2; weak D call: TRBD2 (6 bases). Germline V lookup: CDR1 MNHNS, CDR2 SASEGT. V was pared by 7 bases and J by 7 bases, with 13 bases between. This CDR3 comprises 13 residues. The CDR3 nucleotides are TGTGCCAGCAATCTTGCCGGGAGCGGGGAGCTGTTTTTT. Translated, it gives CASNLAGSGELFF.

The chain employs TRBV13 and TRBJ1-3; 7 bases are shared with TRBD1. This CDR3 is built from 15 residues. Germline assignment: CDR1 PRHDT and CDR2 FYEKMQ (reference sequence). V dropped 7 bases and J dropped 8; count of bases not matched to a gene: 14. In DNA, the CDR3 is TGTGCCAGCACCTTCCGGGCGCTAGGACAGGACACCATATATTTT. This encodes CASTFRALGQDTIYF.

The J gene is TRBJ2-1, the V gene TRBV28; 9 bases are shared with TRBD2. The CDR3 covers 16 residues. With V trimmed by 2 bases and J by 6 bases, 8 bases remained unmatched. CDR1 and CDR2 from the germline V gene are MDHEN and SYDVKM. The CDR3 reads CASSLKGLAGRNEQFF. The CDR3 DNA reads as TGTGCCAGCAGTTTAAAGGGCCTAGCGGGACGCAATGAGCAGTTCTTC.

V usage is TRBV2 and J usage is TRBJ1-4; D not resolved. This CDR3 contains 15 residues. The germline V gene has CDR1 SNHLY and CDR2 FYNNEI. V gave up 3 bases and J gave up 3 bases, with 11 bases separating them. The CDR3 region is CASSDQVSANEKLFF. CDR3 bases: TGTGCCAGCAGTGACCAGGTCTCGGCTAATGAAAAACTGTTTTTT.

V and J are TRBV9 and TRBJ2-7; a possible D gene is TRBD2 (5 bases). The germline CDR1 and CDR2 sequences are SGDLS and YYNGEE. V gave up 2 bases and J gave up 4 bases, with 13 bases separating them. The length of the CDR3 is 14 residues. The chain's CDR3 is CASSVQAVSYEQYF. In DNA form, the CDR3 reads TGTGCCAGCAGCGTGCAAGCGGTCTCGTACGAGCAGTACTTC.

The chain joins TRBV29-1 to TRBJ2-7; D might be TRBD1 (5 bases). With 8 bases removed from V and 3 bases from J, the gap between germline ends came to 11 bases. In germline, CDR1 is SQVTM, CDR2 ANQGSEA. The CDR3 has 11 amino acids. In DNA, the CDR3 is TGCAGCTCGGTCACAGGCTACGAGCAGTACTTC. Amino acids: CSSVTGYEQYF.

The V and J genes are TRBV7-9 and TRBJ2-1, with D possibly being TRBD1 (6 bases). The V end was cut by 8 bases, the J end by 7 bases, with 12 bases between. Germline lookup yields CDR1 SEHNR and CDR2 FQNEAQ (reference sequence). The CDR3 length is 12 residues. CDR3 in DNA: TGTGCCAGCCTTGCAGGGGTGAATGAGCAGTTCTTC. It translates to CASLAGVNEQFF.

This chain links TRBV10-2 with TRBJ2-7, with 7 bases identical to TRBD2. This CDR3 comprises 14 residues. Trimming removed 6 bases from V and 2 bases from J; junction bases left unmatched: 7. The germline gives CDR1 WSHSY, CDR2 SAAADI. The DNA for the CDR3 is TGCGCCAGCAGGGAAGGGCTAGCGGCCTACGAGCAGTACTTC. Protein: CASREGLAAYEQYF.

This clone was seen once. V gene TRBV29-1 combines with J gene TRBJ1-1; maybe TRBD1 (6 bases). The CDR3 is 13 amino acids. V lost 7 bases, J lost 1 base, and 13 bases lay in between. The germline gives CDR1 SQVTM, CDR2 ANQGSEA. The CDR3 DNA follows: TGCAGCGCCCAGGACAGCAGGAACACTGAAGCTTTCTTT. It codes for CSAQDSRNTEAFF.

This clone was counted a single time. The V call is TRBV10-3, the J call TRBJ1-3; tentatively, D is TRBD1 (6 bases). There are 13 residues in the CDR3. The V gene's germline CDR1 is ENHRY and CDR2 SYGVKD. V lost 6 bases to trimming and J lost 2 bases, with 8 bases between them. CDR3 in DNA: TGTGCCATCAGATGGACAGCTGGAAACACCATATATTTT. This sequence encodes CAIRWTAGNTIYF.

The chain carries TRBV2 and TRBJ2-3; 13 nucleotides align to TRBD2. The CDR3 sequence is 15 residues long. V lost 6 bases and J lost 7; bases outside the gene matches: 7. Germline V lookup: CDR1 SNHLY, CDR2 FYNNEI. CDR3 amino acids: CASSRLAGGTYTQYF. DNA of the CDR3: TGTGCCAGCAGCCGACTAGCGGGAGGCACGTATACGCAGTATTTT.